This TCR beta chain was sequenced during a study of T-cell reconstitution after alpha-beta-depleted transplantation in children listed by TCRdb under 2016. For context, the study as a whole: The study quantitatively tracked T-cell immune reconstitution after TCRalphabeta/CD19-depleted allogeneic hematopoietic cell transplantation in children using TCR repertoire profiling.

As concerns this clonotype: The antigen this receptor binds is unknown. The input lacks base qualities; no much larger clone sits a single base away.

The CDR3 contains 14 residues, cysteine and phenylalanine counted. Of all the DNA, just the CDR3 is kept, 42 bases in frame from base 1. Trimming takes 4 bases from V and 0 bases from J, and the germline ends sit 7 bases apart. Looking up the germline V gene yields CDR1 SQVTM and CDR2 ANQGSEA. Library preparation was by PCR. The instrument given in TCRdb is Illumina HiSeq 2500. To normalize quantification of the TCRbeta repertoire, the TCR libraries were built with molecular barcoding that relied on unique molecular identifiers. Using fastp at Q25 and MiXCR, TCRdb reprocessed the public reads and kept productive beta chains. Here each entry gathers all rows of one CDR3 protein and keeps the most common genes and DNA. The sample table contains hundreds of thousands of distinct CDR3 sequences; only one count was recorded for roughly 17% of them. The top ten hold approximately 1% of the sample.

In this chain, TRBV29-1 is recombined with TRBJ2-6, with an unclear D gene assignment. This receptor was obtained from a human donor who donated a stem cell graft to a child with acute myeloid leukemia. The material was PBMCs from the stem cell graft donor, obtained from the stem cell graft. The CDR3 sequence is CSVVAHSGANVLTF. The DNA sequence reads TGCAGCGTTGTAGCACACTCTGGGGCCAACGTCCTGACTTTC.